This T cell receptor (beta chain) came from a study of a mutant IDH1 vaccine in newly diagnosed glioma. Whole-study context: Patients under treatment included about 60% males and 37.5% females and had a mean age of approximately 40 years. Patients arrived already treated with radiotherapy, temozolomide, or both, most having had both.

Sequencing used immunoSEQ multiplex PCR; TCRdb keeps in-frame clones, though not all of them. The repertoire holds roughly 68,000 clones, with more than 65% as singletons. As regards this clone: Its antigen is unidentified.

Study-wide results and limits: It was approximately 93% of patients that developed vaccine-induced immune responses.

Germline V gives CDR1 LGHNA, CDR2 YNFKEQ. V shed 3 bases, J shed 5 bases, and the junction held 4 bases outside the gene matches. The CDR3 covers 16 residues. As for time point: baseline, week 1 (first vaccination visit). Treatment noted: pre-vaccination baseline after standard-of-care therapy. Donor diagnoses consisted of new WHO grade 3 or 4 IDH1-mutant, ATRX-lost astrocytomas. The source is a man in his fifties with glioma. Sequencing was performed on PBMCs, taken from a glioma patient treated with radiotherapy, temozolomide or both. V and J are TRBV4-2 and TRBJ2-2; 12 nucleotides align to TRBD2. The CDR3 spells CASSQATSGGTGELFF. DNA for the CDR3: TGTGCCAGCAGCCAGGCCACTAGCGGGGGGACCGGGGAGCTGTTTTTT.